The rows below give T cell receptor beta chains drawn from one sample of a study of shared clonotypes between healthy human individuals. This table comes from immunoSEQ multiplex PCR, and its TCRdb copy is limited to in-frame clones, with some not included. The table records about 500,000 clones, 60% to 80% of them present only once. The sequencing sample was made of PBMCs. Receptors were obtained from a woman between 40 and 50 years old in good health. Some clones in this sample may be carry-over from other donors' samples. Each CDR3 is given with its conserved first and last residue. A D gene is named only where the DNA matches it firmly. Expanded clones are given a class, and other clones once, few, many or no size at all.

d_call,clone_size,v_call,j_call,cdr3_nt,cdr3_aa
.,.,TRBV30,TRBJ2-3,TGTGCCTGGAGTGTACTTCCGACAGAAGATACGCAGTATTTT,CAWSVLPTEDTQYF
.,.,TRBV4-1,TRBJ1-4,TGCGCCAGCAGCCAAGTCCCATGGGGGTCCCCTAATGAAAAACTGTTTTTT,CASSQVPWGSPNEKLFF
TRBD2,.,TRBV18,TRBJ2-5,TGTGCCAGCTCACTGACTAGCGGGAGTGAAGGAGAGACCCAGTACTTC,CASSLTSGSEGETQYF
.,many,TRBV7-2,TRBJ2-7,TGTGCCAGCAGCTTAGGGGTACAGATGCCTCCCTACGAGCAGTACTTC,CASSLGVQMPPYEQYF
TRBD2,.,TRBV5-6,TRBJ2-1,TGTGCCAGCAGCTTGGTGTCTAGCGGGAGTATGAGCTATGAGCAGTTCTTC,CASSLVSSGSMSYEQFF
TRBD1,.,TRBV23-1,TRBJ2-5,TGCGCCAGCAGTCACCTCGACAGGGGCGACCAAGAGACCCAGTACTTC,CASSHLDRGDQETQYF
.,.,TRBV6-1,TRBJ1-3,TGTGCCAGCAGTGAAGTTGCGGTACATCTCTCTGGAAACACCATATATTTT,CASSEVAVHLSGNTIYF
.,.,TRBV28,TRBJ1-5,TGTGCCAGCAGTTCCCTGGCGCGGGCTTCGCCCCAGCATTTT,CASSSLARASPQHF
TRBD2,.,TRBV4-3,TRBJ2-7,TGCGCCAGCAGCCGAAACGTAGGTGGCGGGGGCTCCTACGAGCAGTACTTC,CASSRNVGGGGSYEQYF
.,.,TRBV6-6,TRBJ1-1,TGTGCCAGCACCTTATTCCGGGACACTGAAGCTTTCTTT,CASTLFRDTEAFF
TRBD1,.,TRBV27,TRBJ1-1,TGTGCCAGCAGACGAATTACAGGGGGACGGAACACTGAAGCTTTCTTT,CASRRITGGRNTEAFF
.,once,TRBV15,TRBJ2-7,TGTGCCACCAGCAGAGGCCTCGGGGGGCCCTACGAGCAGTACTTC,CATSRGLGGPYEQYF
.,.,TRBV2,TRBJ2-7,TGTGCCAGCTGCTCGGTGGGGGCACTCTCCTACGAGCAGTACTTC,CASCSVGALSYEQYF
.,.,TRBV7-3,TRBJ2-1,TGTGCCAGCAGCTCCGTTTCTGGCAATGAGCAGTTCTTC,CASSSVSGNEQFF
.,.,TRBV28,TRBJ2-7,TGTGCCAGCAGTTTGCAGGTTTCATACGAGCAGTACTTC,CASSLQVSYEQYF
TRBD2,once,TRBV4-3,TRBJ2-7,TGCGCCAGCAGCCAAAGGACTAGCGGCTCCTACGAGCAGTACTTC,CASSQRTSGSYEQYF
TRBD1,.,TRBV13,TRBJ1-4,TGTGCCAGCAGCAGCAGGGACAGGGCACCTAATGAAAAACTGTTTTTT,CASSSRDRAPNEKLFF
.,.,TRBV15,TRBJ1-4,TGTGCCACCAGCAGAGGGACAGCTCTAGACAATGAAAGACTGTTTTTT,CATSRGTALDNERLFF
TRBD1,.,TRBV29-1,TRBJ2-7,TGCAGCGTTGCCGGCGGGACAGGGACCTACGAGCAGTACTTC,CSVAGGTGTYEQYF
TRBD1,.,TRBV4-2,TRBJ1-4,TGTGCAAGCAGGGGGATAGGGGAAAAACTGTTTTTT,CASRGIGEKLFF
.,.,TRBV19,TRBJ2-7,TGTGCCAGTAGTCCCGACACTCAGATGTACGAGCAGTACTTC,CASSPDTQMYEQYF
TRBD2,.,TRBV11-2,TRBJ2-1,TGTGCCAGCAGCTTAGATTTGGGGCTAGCGGGAGGAGGGTTAGAGCAGTTCTTC,CASSLDLGLAGGGLEQFF
.,.,TRBV5-1,TRBJ2-2,TGCGCCAGCAGCTTGGTGTTGGGGGGCACCGGGGAGCTGTTTTTT,CASSLVLGGTGELFF
.,.,TRBV10-3,TRBJ2-3,TGTGCCATCAGTGAGTCTCTGAGTGTAGATACGCAGTATTTT,CAISESLSVDTQYF
.,.,TRBV6-5,TRBJ1-1,TGTGCCAGCAGTCCACAGACAGTGACTGAAGCTTTCTTT,CASSPQTVTEAFF
.,.,TRBV28,TRBJ2-5,TGTGCCAGCAGTCCCCGCGGCGGTGGAGACCAAGAGACCCAGTACTTC,CASSPRGGGDQETQYF
.,.,TRBV27,TRBJ2-7,TGTGCCAGCAGTTTGTCAAGGACCTACGAGCAGTACTTC,CASSLSRTYEQYF
.,many,TRBV28,TRBJ1-4,TGTGCCAGCAGCCGGGCCGGGCCGGGGAATGAAAAACTGTTTTTT,CASSRAGPGNEKLFF
TRBD1,.,TRBV27,TRBJ1-6,TGTGCCAGCAGTGGACGGACAGGCTCAAATTCACCCCTCCACTTT,CASSGRTGSNSPLHF
TRBD2,.,TRBV28,TRBJ2-7,TGTGCCAGCAGTAAAGCGGGAGGCCTTATCGACGAGCAGTACTTC,CASSKAGGLIDEQYF
TRBD2,.,TRBV7-9,TRBJ2-3,TGTGCCAGCAGCCGCCAGCGGGAGGGCACAGATACGCAGTATTTT,CASSRQREGTDTQYF
.,.,TRBV7-3,TRBJ2-4,TGTGCCAGCAGCTTATCCTCAGGGGACGGTCAAAACATTCAGTACTTC,CASSLSSGDGQNIQYF
.,.,TRBV6-6,TRBJ2-5,TGTGCCAGCAGGGGGTTAGGAGCATCCCAAGAGACCCAGTACTTC,CASRGLGASQETQYF
TRBD1,.,TRBV4-2,TRBJ2-3,TGTGCCAGCAGCCAAGCGCAGGGGGGCACAGATACGCAGTATTTT,CASSQAQGGTDTQYF
TRBD1,.,TRBV27,TRBJ2-7,TGTGCCAGCAGTTCACGGACAGGGGGCTTTCGATCCGAGCAGTACTTC,CASSSRTGGFRSEQYF
TRBD1,.,TRBV27,TRBJ1-5,TGTGCCAGCAGTTTATCGGCGGGGACAGCTTACAATCAGCCCCAGCATTTT,CASSLSAGTAYNQPQHF
.,.,TRBV2,TRBJ2-1,TGTGCCAGCACCCGACTGGAGAATGAGCAGTTCTTC,CASTRLENEQFF
.,.,TRBV2,TRBJ1-1,TGTGCCAGCACCGATGGTCGGGAGAACACTGAAGCTTTCTTT,CASTDGRENTEAFF
TRBD2,.,TRBV2,TRBJ2-2,TGTGCCAGCACATTCTCGGGGGGATCGGGCACCGGGGAGCTGTTTTTT,CASTFSGGSGTGELFF
TRBD2,.,TRBV4-3,TRBJ2-7,TGCGCCAGCAGCCAAGATAGGGGACTAGCGGGAGGGCCAACCTACGAGCAGTACTTC,CASSQDRGLAGGPTYEQYF
.,.,TRBV19,TRBJ1-5,TGTGCCAGTACTCCCAGCGGGGCCCCGGTGCCCCAGCATTTT,CASTPSGAPVPQHF